The rows below give T cell receptor beta chains drawn from one sample of a study of shared clonotypes between healthy human individuals. The protocol was immunoSEQ multiplex PCR, while the TCRdb copy is restricted to in-frame clones and leaves out a portion. The table has 2 million to 2.5 million clones, more than 90% seen once; the top ten hold around 0.13%. The sample comprised naive CD4+ T cells sorted from blood. Receptors originate from a young man in good health. Each CDR3 is given with its conserved first and last residue. Fields, in order: D gene, J gene, V gene, clone size, CDR3 DNA, CDR3 protein. A D gene is named only where the DNA matches it firmly. A row's size may be missing; if present it is once, few, many or a size class.

>TRBD1|TRBJ2-2|TRBV2|few
TGTGCCAGCAGGGCGACAGGGGCAACCGGGGAGCTGTTTTTT
CASRATGATGELFF
>-|TRBJ1-1|TRBV5-1|-
TGCGCCAGCAGCTTGTGGACGAGCGAAACTGAAGCTTTCTTT
CASSLWTSETEAFF
>-|TRBJ1-4|TRBV7-2|-
TGTGCCAGCAGCTTAGCGGAGGGCGAAAAACTGTTTTTT
CASSLAEGEKLFF
>TRBD1|TRBJ2-2|TRBV19|-
TGTGCCAGTAGCTCCGGGACAGGGGGCTTCGGGGAGCTGTTTTTT
CASSSGTGGFGELFF
>-|TRBJ2-2|TRBV6-1|-
TGTGCCAGCAGTTCCCCATACACCGGGGAGCTGTTTTTT
CASSSPYTGELFF
>-|TRBJ1-1|TRBV5-4|-
TGTGCCAGCAGCTTGGCCGGACGGGGGAACACTGAAGCTTTCTTT
CASSLAGRGNTEAFF
>-|TRBJ1-2|TRBV4-3|-
TGCGCCAGCAGCCAAGATACTACGGGGACCATCTATGGCTACACCTTC
CASSQDTTGTIYGYTF
>TRBD2|TRBJ2-1|TRBV10-1|-
TGCGCCAGCAGTGGTAGCGGGAAGCAGTTCTTC
CASSGSGKQFF
>TRBD1|TRBJ2-3|TRBV7-9|-
TGTGCCAGCAGCTTAGCGGGGACAGGGGTGGGAAATACGCAGTATTTT
CASSLAGTGVGNTQYF
>-|TRBJ1-5|TRBV10-3|-
TGTGCCATCAGTGACGTTAGCAATCAGCCCCAGCATTTT
CAISDVSNQPQHF
>-|TRBJ1-1|TRBV6-1|-
TGTGCCAGCTCTGAACTAAGGGTTACTGAAGCTTTCTTT
CASSELRVTEAFF
>-|TRBJ1-2|TRBV6-1|-
TGTGCCAGCAGTGAAGGGCCCGCGAGCACGGAGTCCCGGAGCTTC
CASSEGPASTESRSF
>-|TRBJ1-1|TRBV19|once
TGTGCCAGTACGGCGACAAGCAACTTGAACACTGAAGCTTTCTTT
CASTATSNLNTEAFF
>-|TRBJ2-3|TRBV4-3|-
TGCGCCAGCAGCCAAGATCGATCGGGCACAGATACGCAGTATTTT
CASSQDRSGTDTQYF
>TRBD1|TRBJ1-2|TRBV28|-
TGTGCCAGCAGTTTATACGGGACAGGACTTCCTAACTATGGCTACACCTTC
CASSLYGTGLPNYGYTF
>-|TRBJ2-1|TRBV28|-
TGTGCCAGCAGTCGCACCTCCGGGCTACCTGAGGGTGAGCAGTTCTTC
CASSRTSGLPEGEQFF
>-|TRBJ2-3|TRBV5-1|-
TGCGCCAGCAGCTTGTCGCAGTTCACAGATACGCAGTATTTT
CASSLSQFTDTQYF
>-|TRBJ1-1|TRBV6-4|-
TGTGCCAGCAGTGACTCTGGACCAGGGACTGAAGCTTTCTTT
CASSDSGPGTEAFF
>TRBD1|TRBJ2-4|TRBV10-3|-
TGTGCCATCAGTGAGACAGGGGACAAAAACATTCAGTACTTC
CAISETGDKNIQYF
>-|TRBJ1-6|TRBV28|-
TGTGCCAGCAGCCTCCTACAGGGATCCAATTCACCCCTCCACTTT
CASSLLQGSNSPLHF
>-|TRBJ1-6|TRBV6-1|-
TGTGCCAGCAGTCTTGGACACGATAATTCACCCCTCCACTTT
CASSLGHDNSPLHF
>-|TRBJ1-1|TRBV5-1|-
TGCGCCAGCAGCCCCCAGACAAACACTGAAGCTTTCTTT
CASSPQTNTEAFF
>-|TRBJ1-5|TRBV7-9|-
TGTGCCAGCAGCGTAGGGACGGCCGATCAGCCCCAGCATTTT
CASSVGTADQPQHF
>-|TRBJ2-7|TRBV2|once
TGTGCCAGCACCCTAGGGGGACACGAGCAGTACTTC
CASTLGGHEQYF
>TRBD1|TRBJ2-7|TRBV7-9|-
TGTGCCAGCAGCACAACACAGGGGGCTACGCGGCAGTACTTC
CASSTTQGATRQYF
>-|TRBJ2-7|TRBV6-5|-
TGTGCCAGCAGTACTCGGGACGAGCAGTACTTC
CASSTRDEQYF
>-|TRBJ1-5|TRBV5-5|-
TGTGCCAGCAGCTTGACATCTAGCAATCAGCCCCAGCATTTT
CASSLTSSNQPQHF
>-|TRBJ2-6|TRBV2|-
TGTGCCAGCAGTCGACAGCGCTCTGGGGCCAACGTCCTGACTTTC
CASSRQRSGANVLTF
>TRBD1|TRBJ1-6|TRBV5-1|once
TGCGCCAGCAGCTGGGACAGGCCTTCAACCTCACCCCTCCACTTT
CASSWDRPSTSPLHF
>-|TRBJ2-5|TRBV18|-
TGTGCCAGCTCACCAGTCGCCCCAGAGACCCAGTACTTC
CASSPVAPETQYF
>-|TRBJ2-2|TRBV4-1|-
TGCGCCAGCAGCCAAAGGGAGTCGAACACCGGGGAGCTGTTTTTT
CASSQRESNTGELFF
>-|TRBJ2-7|TRBV7-8|-
TGTGCCAGCAGCTTAGATCTCGGGAGTATAGGGCAGTACTTC
CASSLDLGSIGQYF
>TRBD2|TRBJ2-5|TRBV10-3|-
TGTGCCATCAGTCCGGGACTAGCGGGAGCGGAGACCCAGTACTTC
CAISPGLAGAETQYF
>TRBD2|TRBJ2-1|TRBV6-5|-
TGTGCCAGCAGTTACGATTCTAGCGGGAGGGCTAATGAGCAGTTCTTC
CASSYDSSGRANEQFF
>-|TRBJ1-3|TRBV25-1|few
TGTGCCAGCAGCGCGGGCGGAAACGGGATAAGGGACACCATATATTTT
CASSAGGNGIRDTIYF
>-|TRBJ1-2|TRBV7-2|-
TGTGCCAGCAGCGAACAGACAGGCGGTTGGGACGGCTACACCTTC
CASSEQTGGWDGYTF
>TRBD1|TRBJ2-2|TRBV6-5|-
TGTGCCAGCAGTTACACACAGGGGGCGGGCACCGGGGAGCTGTTTTTT
CASSYTQGAGTGELFF
>-|TRBJ2-7|TRBV7-6|-
TGTGCCAGCAGCCCAAGGGGGGGACGAAGCTCCTACGAGCAGTACTTC
CASSPRGGRSSYEQYF
>-|TRBJ2-1|TRBV6-5|-
TGTGCCAGCAGCAAGACCAACAATGAGCAGTTCTTC
CASSKTNNEQFF
>-|TRBJ1-1|TRBV5-1|-
TGCGCCAGCAGAAACCTGGGACAGAACACTGAAGCTTTCTTT
CASRNLGQNTEAFF
>TRBD2|TRBJ2-3|TRBV28|-
TGTGCCAGCAGTCCCCAATCGACTACTAGCGGGGGGTTTAATACGCAGTATTTT
CASSPQSTTSGGFNTQYF
>-|TRBJ2-1|TRBV9|-
TGTGCCAGCAGCCTCCTCCCGGGGGCCCACAATGAGCAGTTCTTC
CASSLLPGAHNEQFF
>TRBD2|TRBJ2-5|TRBV6-5|-
TGTGCCAGCAGCTTAGGACTAGCCGGGACCCAGTACTTC
CASSLGLAGTQYF
>-|TRBJ2-7|TRBV28|-
TGTGCCACTAGGGTTTCCCTTTCCTACGAGCAGTACTTC
CATRVSLSYEQYF
>-|TRBJ2-7|TRBV4-2|-
TGTGCCAGCAGCCAAGACTACGGACTTGGCCGCTACGAGCAGTACTTC
CASSQDYGLGRYEQYF
>-|TRBJ1-6|TRBV10-2|few
TGCGCCAGCAGGAAACTGAACTCCTATAATTCACCCCTCCACTTT
CASRKLNSYNSPLHF
>TRBD1|TRBJ1-2|TRBV2|-
TGTGCCAGCAGCGGACAGGGAAACTATGGCTACACCTTC
CASSGQGNYGYTF
>-|TRBJ1-5|TRBV6-1|-
TGTGCCAGCAAGGAAGTATATAGCAATCAGCCCCAGCATTTT
CASKEVYSNQPQHF
>-|TRBJ2-5|TRBV29-1|-
TGCAGCGTTGAGGGCGGGGAGACGGCCCAGTACTTC
CSVEGGETAQYF
>-|TRBJ1-1|TRBV30|-
TGTGCCTGGAGTGAACAGAGGGACACTGAAGCTTTCTTT
CAWSEQRDTEAFF
>-|TRBJ1-5|TRBV6-1|-
TGTGCCAGCAGTGAATTAAGAGGCCAGCCCCAGCATTTT
CASSELRGQPQHF
>TRBD1|TRBJ2-3|TRBV2|-
TGTGCCAGCAGAGCAACAGGGGAAGGAGATACGCAGTATTTT
CASRATGEGDTQYF
>TRBD2|TRBJ2-5|TRBV2|-
TGTGCCAGCAGCTGGGGACTAGCGGGAAAAGAGACCCAGTACTTC
CASSWGLAGKETQYF
>-|TRBJ1-2|TRBV6-5|-
TGTGCCAGCAGTTTAAGTCTAAACTATGGCTACACCTTC
CASSLSLNYGYTF
>-|TRBJ1-3|TRBV7-3|once
TGTGCCAGCACCCCTAGAGTTTCCAACTCTGGAAACACCATATATTTT
CASTPRVSNSGNTIYF
>-|TRBJ2-5|TRBV6-6|-
TGTGCCAGCAGTTACTCAGGAGGGGCGAGGGAGACCCAGTACTTC
CASSYSGGARETQYF
>-|TRBJ1-5|TRBV6-1|-
TGTGCCAGGTCGGAGGACGAGAAAGGCCATCAGCCCCAGCATTTT
CARSEDEKGHQPQHF
>TRBD1|TRBJ2-7|TRBV27|-
TGTGCCAGCAGTTCGGCCGGGACAGGGGAGGGCGAGCAGTACTTC
CASSSAGTGEGEQYF